These T cell receptor beta chains were read from a single sample in a study of blood T cell repertoires in COVID-19. Measured with immunoSEQ multiplex PCR; TCRdb has only the in-frame clones, and not every one. The data contain more than 350,000 clones, 80% to 90% of them singletons. The source material was PBMCs or T cells enriched from blood (not recorded which). The receptors stem from a woman aged 45 to 65 who had recovered from COVID-19. CDR3s include the opening cysteine and the closing phenylalanine or tryptophan. The D gene is left open where the match is weak. Expanded clones are given a class, and other clones once, few, many or no size at all.

clone_size	d_call	v_call	j_call	cdr3_aa
few	TRBD1	TRBV13	TRBJ1-2	CASSRQGAGYGYTF
NA	TRBD1	TRBV5-4	TRBJ1-4	CASSLVTGGDPDNEKLFF
NA	NA	TRBV19	TRBJ1-5	CASSIVGGSNQPQHF
once	TRBD1	TRBV29-1	TRBJ1-1	CSAGQGLNTEAFF
NA	TRBD2	TRBV10-3	TRBJ2-5	CAISGQFKAGGDQETQYF
NA	TRBD1	TRBV7-9	TRBJ2-2	CASSLAAGGTGELFF
many	NA	TRBV7-2	TRBJ2-1	CASSLPAVVLNEQFF
NA	TRBD1	TRBV7-2	TRBJ1-2	CASSVAGTGIYGYTF
NA	TRBD2	TRBV9	TRBJ2-2	CASSVTSGGRVTGELFF
NA	NA	TRBV3-1/TRBV3-2	TRBJ2-3	CASRASVDTQYF
once	NA	TRBV7-2	TRBJ1-3	CASSFGRASGNTIYF
few	NA	TRBV5-1	TRBJ2-2	CASSLAPFSTGELFF
many	TRBD1	TRBV7-9	TRBJ2-7	CASSPRDRGPLYEQYF
NA	TRBD2	TRBV29-1	TRBJ2-3	CSVEPPHVGGGDTQYF
NA	TRBD1	TRBV4-2	TRBJ1-6	CASSQAGTGHSPLHF
NA	TRBD2	TRBV9	TRBJ2-7	CASSSTTGTSGQYF
NA	TRBD1	TRBV3-1/TRBV3-2	TRBJ1-6	CASSQGWTGDPPLHF
NA	TRBD2	TRBV28	TRBJ2-1	CASTPGGLYNEQFF
NA	NA	TRBV19	TRBJ1-5	CATHQRGLETQPQHF
once	TRBD1	TRBV9	TRBJ1-5	CASRPGGESNQPQHF
NA	NA	TRBV10-3	TRBJ2-1	CAIGHPAGNEQFF
NA	TRBD1	TRBV4-3	TRBJ1-6	CASSQEGGIPGQGSSPLHF
once	TRBD1	TRBV3-1/TRBV3-2	TRBJ2-7	CASSQVLTGAYEQYF
once	NA	TRBV30	TRBJ1-1	CAWSDQGPEAFF
NA	NA	TRBV7-9	TRBJ2-2	CASSTQGAGELFF
few	TRBD2	TRBV2	TRBJ2-1	CASRLWGGYYNEQFF
NA	TRBD1	TRBV5-4	TRBJ1-2	CASSMGTGAGYTF
NA	NA	TRBV5-1	TRBJ2-7	CASSLPQGSREQYF
few	TRBD1	TRBV7-2	TRBJ1-2	CASSPGTESNYGYTF
NA	NA	TRBV2	TRBJ1-1	CASSKQGNTEAFF
NA	TRBD1	TRBV6-1	TRBJ2-2	CASSEIRTGVIGELFF
NA	NA	TRBV30	TRBJ2-1	CAWSRPGSSYNEQFF
NA	TRBD1	TRBV2	TRBJ1-3	CASRADRVSGNTIYF
NA	NA	TRBV6-4	TRBJ1-2	CARGGGSRLYGYTF
few	TRBD1	TRBV5-6	TRBJ1-6	CASSFYRGPDNSPLHF
NA	NA	TRBV2	TRBJ1-1	CASSPPGGTEAFF
NA	NA	TRBV10-3	TRBJ2-1	CAISDQQNSPYNEQFF
NA	TRBD1	TRBV3-1/TRBV3-2	TRBJ1-4	CASSQDTGGREKLFF
NA	TRBD2	TRBV5-1	TRBJ2-3	CASSLLAGGPGTDTQYF
NA	NA	TRBV27	TRBJ1-6	CASSLSWGVPLHF
NA	NA	TRBV6-1	TRBJ1-5	CASSEMAAAWRSNQPQHF
NA	TRBD1	TRBV15	TRBJ2-7	CATSRGTGPYEQYF
once	NA	TRBV5-1	TRBJ2-5	CASSLGRETQYF
NA	TRBD1	TRBV28	TRBJ1-4	CASRTGGIATNEKLFF
NA	TRBD1	TRBV19	TRBJ1-4	CASSRRDSNEKLFF
NA	NA	TRBV6-6	TRBJ1-3	CASTPGGAGNTIYF
NA	TRBD1	TRBV7-8	TRBJ2-1	CASSIYLWDRANEQFF
NA	NA	TRBV4-3	TRBJ1-2	CASSQDEQHYGYTF
NA	NA	TRBV18	TRBJ1-3	CASSPATAISGNTIYF
NA	NA	TRBV5-1	TRBJ1-1	CASSPDGRNTEAFF
NA	NA	TRBV5-8	TRBJ1-1	CASSLGVYNTEAFF
once	NA	TRBV27	TRBJ1-5	CASKLDQPQHF